The 14 T cell receptor beta chains given below trace back to one sample, sequenced in a study of T cell clones after liver transplantation. Only in-frame clones appear in the TCRdb table, and some are missing; sequencing was by immunoSEQ multiplex PCR. The sample shows about 75,000 clones, more than 90% of them seen only once. Here the sequenced sample was CD4+ T cells from blood, taken before liver transplant. These receptors came from a human donor who received a liver transplant.

This sequence joins TRBV28 and TRBJ1-4, with D unresolved. The germline gives CDR1 MDHEN, CDR2 SYDVKM. The ends were cut back, 5 bases at V and 13 bases at J, with 17 bases in the middle. This CDR3 spans 13 amino acids. The CDR3 sequence: CASSLPPTYTLFF. The CDR3 DNA sequence: TGTGCCAGCAGTCTCCCCCCTACGTATACACTGTTTTTT.

The chain uses TRBV6-1 and TRBJ2-7; D may match TRBD1 or TRBD2 (5 bases each). Trimming cost V 2 bases and J 7 bases, with 9 bases left between them. Germline V gene lookup returns CDR1 MNHNS and CDR2 SASEGT. The CDR3 consists of 12 residues. This CDR3 is CASSERGTEQYF. CDR3 DNA sequence: TGTGCCAGCAGTGAACGGGGCACGGAGCAGTACTTC.

The chain employs TRBV6-6 and TRBJ2-3, with TRBD1 matching over 7 bases. The trim removed 2 bases at V and 2 bases at J, leaving 4 bases unmatched. Germline V gene data show CDR1 as MNHNY and CDR2 as SVGAGI (reference sequence). The CDR3 is 15 residues long. DNA for the CDR3: TGTGCCAGCAGTTACCCACAGGGGTTCACAGATACGCAGTATTTT. Encoded protein: CASSYPQGFTDTQYF.

This clone has just a few counts. The chain employs TRBV9 and TRBJ2-5, with D unclear. Looked up from germline, CDR1 is SGDLS and CDR2 is YYNGEE. The CDR3 covers 10 residues. The V gene lost 5 bases and the J gene lost 5 bases, with 4 bases spanning the gap. The CDR3 loop is CASSAETQYF. The CDR3 DNA sequence: TGTGCCAGCAGTGCGGAGACCCAGTACTTC.

The gene calls are TRBV5-4 and TRBJ2-7; tentatively, D is TRBD1 (6 bases). V lost 0 bases to trimming and J lost 1 base, with 11 bases between them. This CDR3 region has 15 residues. Germline V gives CDR1 SGHNT, CDR2 YYREEE (reference sequence). The DNA for the CDR3 is TGTGCCAGCAGCTTGGTTGGGGGCCTTTCCTACGAGCAGTACTTC. This sequence encodes CASSLVGGLSYEQYF.

The chain has TRBV19 and TRBJ2-7, with TRBD2 matching over 10 bases. This CDR3 is 14 amino acids long. Germline CDR1 reads LNHDA; CDR2 reads SQIVND (reference sequence). V shed 5 bases and J 3 bases; nucleotides not matched to a gene: 4. This chain's CDR3 is CASSRLAGVYEQYF. Here the CDR3 DNA reads TGTGCCAGTAGTCGTCTAGCGGGAGTCTACGAGCAGTACTTC.

This clone has just a few counts. The chain couples TRBV5-1 to TRBJ1-2; D is uncertain. This CDR3 has 13 residues. The germline CDR1 and CDR2 sequences are SGHRS and YFSETQ. Trimming stripped 0 bases from V and 8 bases from J, with 11 bases between. CDR3 sequence reads: CASSLAVGEGYTF. The CDR3 DNA reads as TGCGCCAGCAGCTTGGCGGTCGGGGAAGGCTACACCTTC.

This clone was counted once. The chain has TRBV11-2 and TRBJ2-1; D may correspond to TRBD1 or TRBD2 (5 bases each). The CDR3 runs to 11 residues. Between the trimmed V and J ends, which lost 10 bases and 10 bases, there was a span of 14 bases. Germline CDR1 and CDR2: SGHAT and FQNNGV. In nucleotides, the CDR3 is TGTGCCACTGCGAGGGGCTACGAGCAGTTCTTC. This translates into CATARGYEQFF.

The rearrangement links TRBV19 to TRBJ2-7; 9 bases align to TRBD1. J gave up 0 bases and V 5 bases, and 5 bases lay outside the gene matches. Germline V gene data show CDR1 as LNHDA and CDR2 as SQIVND (reference sequence). The CDR3 is 15 amino acids. The CDR3 sequence is CASSLGTGRSYEQYF. In nucleotides, the CDR3 is TGTGCCAGTAGTCTCGGGACAGGGCGCTCCTACGAGCAGTACTTC.

In its sample, this clone was seen a few times. The J gene is TRBJ1-1, the V gene TRBV12-5; no clear D gene. V was clipped by 0 bases and J by 2 bases, with 25 bases between them. The CDR3 length is 20 residues. Looked up from germline, CDR1 is LGHNT and CDR2 is FRNRAP. CDR3 nucleotides: TGTGCTAGTGGTTTGGTACTAAATATGGGGTCCCTGGGGAGCAACACTGAAGCTTTCTTT. Translated, it gives CASGLVLNMGSLGSNTEAFF.

The rearrangement uses TRBV12-2 and TRBJ1-5; the table's D call TRBD1 went unverified against the DNA. TRBV12-2 corresponds to a pseudogene. The CDR3 loop spans 17 amino acids. The DNA of the CDR3 is TGTGCAAGTCGCCCAATCCCGACAGGGAAGGGCAATCAGCCCCAGCATTTT. Protein product: CASRPIPTGKGNQPQHF.

The chain couples TRBV28 to TRBJ2-1; TRBD1 matches 8 bases. The CDR3 extends over 15 amino acids. V shed 7 bases, J shed 9 bases, and the junction held 14 bases outside the gene matches. Germline lookup yields CDR1 MDHEN and CDR2 SYDVKM. CDR3 coding DNA: TGTGCCAGCACCTCGCCGGGGCAGGGGGCGGGTGAGCAGTTCTTC. Amino acid sequence: CASTSPGQGAGEQFF.

This rearrangement joins TRBV21-1 to TRBJ2-1; the D call TRBD2 from the table was never checked on the DNA. TRBV21-1 is annotated as a pseudogene. The CDR3 is 19 amino acids. The chain's CDR3 is CASSKVALAGVPYYNEQFF. The CDR3 region has the DNA TGTGCCAGCAGCAAAGTGGCACTAGCGGGAGTGCCCTACTACAATGAGCAGTTCTTC.

V gene TRBV5-1 combines with J gene TRBJ2-5, with D hard to call. Trimming took off 7 bases at V and 5 bases at J, with 18 bases between the two ends. Germline V gene sequence: CDR1 SGHRS, CDR2 YFSETQ. The CDR3 extends over 14 amino acids. CDR3 sequence reads: CASYDFEIGETQYF. DNA for the CDR3: TGCGCCAGCTATGATTTTGAGATAGGGGAGACCCAGTACTTC. Filled out from reference TRBV5-1 and TRBJ2-5, the complete variable domain reads KAGVTQTPRYLIKTRGQQVTLSCSPISGHRSVSWYQQTPGQGLQFLFEYFSETQRNKGNFPGRFSGRQFSNSRSEMNVSTLELGDSALYLCASYDFEIGETQYFGPGTRLLVL.